The rows below give T cell receptor beta chains drawn from one sample of a study of blood T cell repertoires in COVID-19. TCRdb's table, derived via immunoSEQ multiplex PCR, lists solely in-frame clones and lacks some. This repertoire shows over 150,000 clones, 65% to 85% found once; its top ten account for about 7%. Source material: peripheral blood. The receptors here all came from a woman aged 40 to 50 with COVID-19, enrolled during active disease. Both conserved end residues are part of each CDR3. D genes are given only for firm matches. The size of a clone is reported for some rows only, either as once, few or many, or as a class for expanded clones.

clone_size j_call d_call v_call cdr3_aa cdr3_nt
NA TRBJ1-1 NA TRBV6-1 CASSEAQAVEAFF TGTGCCAGCAGTGAAGCGCAGGCAGTTGAAGCTTTCTTT
NA TRBJ1-2 NA TRBV24-1 CATSDGGAGNYGYTF TGTGCCACCAGTGATGGAGGGGCCGGGAACTATGGCTACACCTTC
NA TRBJ2-7 NA TRBV7-9 CASSPSRGEQYF TGTGCCAGCAGCCCTTCAAGGGGCGAGCAGTACTTC
once TRBJ2-2 TRBD2 TRBV28 CASRARGANTGELFF TGTGCCAGCAGGGCTCGGGGGGCGAACACCGGGGAGCTGTTTTTT
once TRBJ1-5 TRBD1 TRBV27 CASGHRGALQPQHF TGTGCCAGCGGCCACAGGGGTGCGCTTCAGCCCCAGCATTTT
few TRBJ2-7 TRBD2 TRBV6-5 CASSYSIGAGAYEQYF TGTGCCAGCAGTTACTCGATCGGGGCGGGAGCCTACGAGCAGTACTTC
few TRBJ2-1 TRBD2 TRBV4-1 CASSSREGPYEQFF TGCGCCAGCAGCTCGCGGGAGGGCCCCTATGAGCAGTTCTTC
NA TRBJ2-6 TRBD1 TRBV4-2 CASSQGAGQGFSGANVLTF TGTGCCAGCAGCCAAGGGGCGGGACAGGGCTTCTCTGGGGCCAACGTCCTGACTTTC
many TRBJ1-1 NA TRBV27 CASSFTTDKMNTEAFF TGTGCCAGCAGTTTCACGACAGATAAAATGAACACTGAAGCTTTCTTT
NA TRBJ2-3 NA TRBV24-1 CATSDPSEYTQYF TGTGCCACCAGTGATCCGTCCGAGTATACGCAGTATTTT
NA TRBJ2-7 TRBD1 TRBV7-9 CASSLGTGTYEQYF TGTGCCAGCAGCTTAGGGACAGGAACCTACGAGCAGTACTTC
NA TRBJ1-2 NA TRBV6-5 CASKTANYGYTF TGTGCCAGCAAGACAGCTAACTATGGCTACACCTTC
NA TRBJ1-5 TRBD1 TRBV11-2 CASSLGTGNQPQHF TGTGCCAGCAGCTTAGGGACAGGGAATCAGCCCCAGCATTTT
once TRBJ1-5 NA TRBV13 CASRQGGQPQHF TGTGCCAGCAGGCAGGGAGGGCAGCCCCAGCATTTT
NA TRBJ1-2 NA TRBV5-4 CASRQESNYGYTF TGTGCCAGCAGACAGGAATCTAACTATGGCTACACCTTC
NA TRBJ1-5 NA TRBV2 CASSWGQGGEQPQHF TGTGCCAGCAGTTGGGGCCAAGGGGGAGAGCAGCCCCAGCATTTT
NA TRBJ2-1 NA TRBV7-2 CASSLALGEDLYNEQFF TGTGCCAGCAGCTTAGCTTTGGGGGAGGACCTATACAATGAGCAGTTCTTC